The subject of this entry is one T cell receptor beta chain. The antigen is undetermined. Trimming cost V 2 bases and J 2 bases, with 10 bases left between them. Looked up from germline, CDR1 is SGHRS and CDR2 is YFSETQ. This CDR3 is built from 14 residues. Generated by immunoSEQ multiplex PCR, the TCRdb table keeps only in-frame clones and is missing some. The sample has 130,000 or so clones; approximately 90% are singletons. The entry originates in a study of T cell responses to AZD1222 COVID-19 vaccine. Findings of the study overall: Sampling that yielded the repertoires occurred only after the peak T cell response.

The V gene is TRBV5-1, the J gene TRBJ1-1, with TRBD1 as a possible D gene (5 bases). This sequence was found in an adult in good health. The material was peripheral blood, obtained on day 0 of AZD1222 vaccination. The CDR3 nucleotides are TGCGCCAGCAGCTTCTCGGGGGAAAACACTGAAGCTTTCTTT. This codes for CASSFSGENTEAFF.